This T cell receptor beta chain was sequenced during a study of neurological immune-mediated disorders. Synthesis of cDNA used 5'RACE (with 10-nucleotide random UMIs). From 15-18 subjects, every sequencing run obtained over 190 million TCR-beta sequences. TCRdb reprocessed the 5' RACE reads with MiXCR, giving one entry per CDR3 protein. This sample yields some 56,000 distinct CDR3 sequences, of which 3% to 4.5% are seen a single time; 6.5% to 8% belongs to the top ten. This clonotype has a count of ten or more. What it recognizes is unknown. Findings of the study overall: No link was found between any clinical or MRI feature and the multiple sclerosis repertoire cluster.

The CDR3 spans 14 residues. Germline V gene lookup returns CDR1 MNHEY and CDR2 SVGAGI. V lost 2 bases, J lost 6 bases, and 11 bases lay in between. Preparation of the unsorted libraries drew on 2 million PBMCs stored at -80 C. The chain links TRBV6-5 to TRBJ2-1, with D unresolved. The receptor's source is a man in his sixties with multiple sclerosis. Sequencing was done on a sample of PBMCs. The CDR3 region has the DNA TGTGCCAGCAGTTACATCGGACGCGGCAATGAGCAGTTCTTC. Translating it yields CASSYIGRGNEQFF.